A single sample is the source of the 9 T cell receptor beta chains below, sequenced in a study of blood T cell repertoires in COVID-19. Produced via immunoSEQ multiplex PCR; TCRdb's table is partial and in-frame only. The table lists over 130,000 clones, 65% to 85% of them singletons. Sequenced sample: peripheral blood. These receptors were taken from a human donor in a cohort sampled during active COVID-19.

The chain uses TRBV18 and TRBJ1-2; D call uncertain. The V gene's germline CDR1 is KGHSH and CDR2 LQKENI. V was trimmed by 5 bases and J by 8 bases, leaving 9 bases between them. CDR3 size: 11 residues. CDR3 sequence (DNA): TGTGCCAGCTCAGAGCATCCCGGCTACACCTTC. Translation: CASSEHPGYTF.

The V gene is TRBV19, the J gene TRBJ2-2; 8 positions match TRBD2. Germline CDR1 is LNHDA and CDR2 is SQIVND (reference sequence). The CDR3 sequence is 14 residues long. V shed 2 bases, J shed 4 bases, and the junction held 0 bases outside the gene matches. CDR3 protein: CASSILAGTGELFF. The CDR3 bases are TGTGCCAGTAGTATACTAGCGGGCACCGGGGAGCTGTTTTTT.

This clone was counted between two and nine times. The chain carries TRBV5-3 and TRBJ2-1, with 8 bases identical to TRBD1. TRBV5-3 is recorded as an ORF, its role being uncertain. V shed 4 bases and J 2 bases; nucleotides not matched to a gene: 5. The CDR3 totals 15 residues. The CDR3 nucleotides are TGTGCCAGAAGCGTAGACAGGGGACCCTACAATGAGCAGTTCTTC. Its translation: CARSVDRGPYNEQFF.

The genes are TRBV6-5 and TRBJ1-5; a possible D gene is TRBD1 (5 bases). Germline CDR1 MNHEY, CDR2 SVGAGI. The CDR3 consists of 14 residues. Trimming took off 4 bases at V and 7 bases at J, with 14 bases between the two ends. DNA for the CDR3: TGTGCCAGCAGTTGGTTAGGGGCCCGGCAGCCCCAGCATTTT. Protein product: CASSWLGARQPQHF.

This chain uses TRBV4-1 with TRBJ2-2, with TRBD1 matching 8 bases. V shed 4 bases and J 6 bases; nucleotides not matched to a gene: 7. The CDR3 length is 15 residues. Germline V CDR1 and CDR2: MGHRA, YSYEKL. DNA of the CDR3: TGCGCCAGCAGCCCTACGGGACAGGTGGCCGGGGAGCTGTTTTTT. It codes for CASSPTGQVAGELFF.

The CDR3 protein is CASRPTSGGARGVEQYF. CDR3 sequence (DNA): TGTGCCAGCAGACCGACTAGCGGGGGGGCTCGTGGAGTCGAGCAGTACTTC. V usage is TRBV3-1 (or the pseudogene TRBV3-2) and J usage is TRBJ2-7, with TRBD2 matching 14 bases. CDR1 is LGHDT, CDR2 YNNKEL, per germline (reference sequence). With 6 bases clipped from V and 6 bases from J, the junction kept 13 bases outside the gene matches. This CDR3 region has 17 residues.

The chain has TRBV6-6 and TRBJ1-1; a possible D gene is TRBD1 (5 bases). The CDR3 length is 13 residues. V was shortened by 5 bases and J by 8 bases, with 15 bases between the two germline ends. The germline V gene encodes CDR1 MNHNY and CDR2 SVGAGI (reference sequence). The CDR3: CASSLGGDREAFF. In DNA, the CDR3 is TGTGCCAGCAGTCTCGGGGGGGATAGAGAAGCTTTCTTT.

The CDR3 sequence is CASSQDPTSGRTLRLNEQFF. CDR3 coding DNA: TGCGCCAGCAGCCAAGACCCGACTAGCGGGAGGACCTTGCGGTTGAATGAGCAGTTCTTC. The rearrangement links TRBV4-1 to TRBJ2-1, with 13 bases that match TRBD2. There are 20 residues in the CDR3. Germline-derived CDR1 and CDR2 are MGHRA and YSYEKL. V shed 0 bases and J 7 bases; nucleotides not matched to a gene: 15.

This chain connects TRBV2 to TRBJ1-1; a weak D match, TRBD1 (5 bases). In germline, CDR1 is SNHLY, CDR2 FYNNEI. This CDR3 region has 14 residues. Trimming removed 7 bases from V and 0 bases from J, with 12 bases in between. The CDR3 sequence is CASIMDTMNTEAFF. The CDR3 nucleotides are TGTGCCAGCATCATGGACACCATGAACACTGAAGCTTTCTTT.